A single T cell receptor beta chain is shown here with its context. What it binds is unknown. This sample was included in a study of T cell responses to AZD1222 COVID-19 vaccine. General observations from the study: Baseline seropositivity occurred in only six or seven AZD1222 recipients. Repertoires were obtained solely post-peak T cell response.

Measured with immunoSEQ multiplex PCR; TCRdb has only the in-frame clones, and not every one. The sample shows about 98,000 clones, around 90% of them seen only once. The germline V gene has CDR1 SGHRS and CDR2 YFSETQ. Between the trimmed V and J ends, which lost 4 bases and 0 bases, there was a span of 16 bases. This CDR3 has 17 residues. The sample consisted of peripheral blood, taken on day 0 of MenACWY control vaccination. The J gene is TRBJ1-4, the V gene TRBV5-1, with D unclear. The sequence was collected from an adult in good health. This CDR3 reads CASSLQGSGATNEKLFF. The CDR3 DNA follows: TGCGCCAGCAGCCTCCAAGGTTCGGGAGCAACTAATGAAAAACTGTTTTTT. The full variable domain, rest sourced from reference TRBV5-1 and TRBJ1-4, is KAGVTQTPRYLIKTRGQQVTLSCSPISGHRSVSWYQQTPGQGLQFLFEYFSETQRNKGNFPGRFSGRQFSNSRSEMNVSTLELGDSALYLCASSLQGSGATNEKLFFGSGTQLSVL.